The present T cell receptor (beta chain) was sequenced within a study of PD-1 blockade in classical Hodgkin lymphoma. Following autologous stem cell transplantation, relapse occurred in every patient, and exposure to brentuximab vedotin varied. The protocol was immunoSEQ multiplex PCR, while the TCRdb copy is restricted to in-frame clones and leaves out a portion. The sample includes some 100,000 clones, just under 95% seen only once; the top ten take about 2.5%. Specimen: peripheral blood mononuclear cells (PBMCs), collected at baseline. This clonotype was sampled from a human donor with classical Hodgkin lymphoma.

In DNA, the CDR3 is TGTGCCAGTACACGGACAGTCAGCAATCAGCCCCAGCATTTT. It encodes CASTRTVSNQPQHF. The chain links TRBV19 to TRBJ1-5; D possibly corresponds to TRBD1 (6 bases). This CDR3 contains 14 residues. Germline CDR1 is LNHDA and CDR2 is SQIVND (reference sequence). The V end lost 7 bases, the J end lost 1 base, and 11 bases lay between the germline ends.